The clone carrying this T cell receptor (beta chain) was observed a handful of times. The target antigen is unknown. This record comes from a study of glioma-infiltrating T cells after dendritic cell vaccination. Study-level points and caveats: No direct clonality-survival link was found; a diverse polyclonal response may matter.

Unmatched junction bases numbered 2, after V lost 4 bases and J lost 4 bases. Germline loops: CDR1 SGHNT, CDR2 YENEEA. The CDR3 contains 14 residues. TCRB CDR3 was amplified from 2 ug genomic DNA or less. The PCR used 60 V beta and 13 J beta primers. Data came from immunoSEQ multiplex PCR; TCRdb stores just in-frame clones and leaves some out. This table holds about 96,000 clones, 79% found once. Fresh-frozen tumor tissue and more than two years of survival data were available for all. The sequencing used blood, collected before dendritic cell vaccination. The V call is TRBV11-3, the J call TRBJ2-1; TRBD2 agrees at 9 bases. This receptor was obtained from a human donor with glioblastoma. The CDR3: CASSSGLAYNEQFF. The CDR3 DNA reads TGTGCCAGCAGCTCGGGACTAGCTTACAATGAGCAGTTCTTC.